This T cell receptor (beta chain) was sequenced during a study of spatial heterogeneity in lung cancer. The CDR3 loop spans 13 amino acids. Germline V lookup: CDR1 MNHEY, CDR2 SMNVEV (reference sequence). J was trimmed by 7 bases and V by 4 bases; bases with no gene match: 1. Sample time point: sample taken at primary tumor resection. Without sorting, whole RNA was sequenced from tumor, nontumor lung or frozen PBMC. This clonotype is medium-sized. Little can be read into the size of this beta chain, an off-target read in a library designed for alpha chains. MiXCR, applied by TCRdb to the 5' RACE reads, yields one record per CDR3 protein. Seen here are approximately 6,900 distinct CDR3 sequences, roughly 3.8% observed once, and the top ten hold roughly a quarter.

This rearrangement joins TRBV27 to TRBJ2-1; 10 bases are shared with TRBD2. The sample here was normal lung tissue next to the tumor, taken at surgery. This receptor was identified in a female donor with early-stage non-small cell lung cancer. The CDR3 region has the DNA TGTGCCAGCAGTTCGGGACTAGCGAATGAGCAGTTCTTC. It translates to CASSSGLANEQFF.